The following is a T cell receptor (beta chain) sequence with its context. Its antigen remains unidentified. The sample comes from a study of shared clonotypes between healthy human individuals. Study as a whole: A couple of women and a few men aged 18 to 49 made up the donors.

Looked up from germline, CDR1 is SGHNT and CDR2 is YYREEE (reference sequence). V lost 4 bases to trimming and J lost 5 bases; unmatched junction nucleotides: 6. The CDR3 runs 16 residues. Loaded into unsorted PBMC replicate PCRs was approximately 270 ng DNA, approximately 33,000 T cell genomes. Spread over ten immunoSEQ deep assay plates, unsorted PBMC DNA underwent sequencing. Here immunoSEQ multiplex PCR was the method, and the copy in TCRdb shows in-frame clones only, minus some. Of roughly 510,000 clones in the sample, roughly 79% were seen once. Study-level results: Read depth was anticipated to influence clonotype sharing among donors.

Sequencing was performed on PBMCs. The chain is built from TRBV5-4 and TRBJ2-1; the match to TRBD2 covers 13 bases. The receptor's source is a middle-aged woman in good health. Some clones in this sample may be carry-over from other donors' samples. In DNA form, the CDR3 reads TGTGCCAGCAGCCCCAGGACTAGCGGGGGTAACAATGAGCAGTTCTTC. It codes for CASSPRTSGGNNEQFF.